This is a list of T cell receptor beta chains from one sample in a study of control samples from healthy donors and cancer patients. Sequenced by immunoSEQ multiplex PCR; TCRdb stores in-frame clones only, minus some. The sample consists of under 200,000 clones, 75% to 95% of them appearing once. The sample taken for sequencing was blood. These receptors came from a woman in her thirties in good health. The conserved cysteine and the conserved F or W are not part of the CDR3 here.

>TRBV14|TRBJ2-1|13
ASSLLADAYNEQF
>TRBV10-1|TRBJ1-2|10
ASTARVYGYT
>TRBV11-2|TRBJ1-2|13
ASSLWGQQDYGYT
>TRBV15|TRBJ1-4|14
ATSRGGAGGNEKLF
>TRBV5-4|TRBJ1-5|11
ASSQGRGQPQH
>TRBV27|TRBJ1-1|14
ASSSNRQGRVTEAF
>TRBV6-5|TRBJ2-6|14
ASSYVPPPSANVLT
>TRBV10-2|TRBJ1-4|10
ASSETGGKLF
>TRBV7-6|TRBJ1-1|13
ASSPSRFLNTEAF
>TRBV19|TRBJ2-3|13
ASSKFRVNTDTQY
>TRBV6-6|TRBJ2-1|14
ASSYSPSGGYNEQF
>TRBV6-5|TRBJ2-2|13
ASIVTGDHTGELF
>TRBV4-1|TRBJ2-2|14
ASSHAAGGPSGELF
>TRBV19|TRBJ2-5|11
ASSRTAQETQY
>TRBV27|TRBJ2-1|13
ASSLRGTYYNEQF
>TRBV18|TRBJ1-2|12
ASSPLQDNYGYT
>TRBV28|TRBJ2-1|11
ASRQGTYNEQF
>TRBV18|TRBJ2-7|13
ASSPPSARSYEQY
>TRBV19|TRBJ2-1|12
ASTRGIGYNEQF
>TRBV19|TRBJ1-5|13
ASRISTGHNQPQH
>TRBV12-5|TRBJ1-3|13
ASGPPDSSGNTIY
>TRBV27|TRBJ1-2|11
ASSFGRGYGYT
>TRBV4-1|TRBJ1-2|13
ASSQGERWHYGYT
>TRBV11-3|TRBJ2-3|13
ASSSWTSAADTQY
>TRBV11-3|TRBJ2-1|13
ASSLVLAGGNEQF
>TRBV19|TRBJ2-2|12
ASSIKGYTGELF
>TRBV7-2|TRBJ2-3|13
ASSLGGPSTDTQY
>TRBV2|TRBJ2-2|12
ASSTGSGTGELF
>TRBV11-2|TRBJ2-1|14
ASSTTLAGAYNEQF
>TRBV6-5|TRBJ1-4|13
ASSYSTGPNEKLF
>TRBV6-6|TRBJ1-4|12
ASSNPGADEKLF